This TCR beta chain was profiled in a study of cytomegalovirus exposure and HLA in healthy donors. For the study at large: Early on, a data release was issued that held roughly 80 million unique TCRs from HLA-typed donors.

Vbeta (60) and Jbeta (13) primers were used in the PCR. Authors' processing steps: In a later analysis, 70 million to 80 million unique TCR beta chains included roughly 11 million shared by two or more donors. Method: immunoSEQ multiplex PCR; TCRdb's copy keeps in-frame clones and lacks some. That table supplies the V and J calls and clone size; D and trimming were determined from the DNA. The table records 250,000 to 350,000 clones, around 86% of them present only once. About this clone itself: What it binds is not known.

Study-wide points: An analysis was carried out at a later point. It showed that HLA-associated TCR beta chains were more clonally expanded than equally common non-associated chains. Likely technical artifact: a cluster of highly shared sequence variants.

The CDR3 contains 15 residues. Trimming took 1 base from V and 0 from J, leaving 9 bases between them. In germline, CDR1 is MGHRA, CDR2 YSYEKL. The rearrangement joins TRBV4-1 to TRBJ1-2, with TRBD1 as a possible D gene (5 bases). This TCR derives from a man aged 35 to 55 in good health and CMV-seropositive. The sequenced sample was PBMCs. The CDR3 loop reads CASSQVTGANYGYTF. DNA for the CDR3: TGCGCCAGCAGCCAAGTAACAGGAGCTAACTATGGCTACACCTTC.